Reported below is one TCR beta chain. The antigen is undetermined. The record originates from a study of chemoradiotherapy in HPV16-positive cancers. Study results and limitations: Non-HPV-specific T cells did not expand in tumors during treatment, whereas candidate HPV-specific clones and E7-related motifs did.

The germline V gene encodes CDR1 ENHRY and CDR2 SYGVKD. The CDR3 has 18 amino acids. J lost 0 bases, V lost 3 bases, and 11 bases had no gene match. The method was immunoSEQ multiplex PCR; TCRdb's version includes in-frame clones alone and lacks a portion of them. Seen here are under 40,000 clones, roughly nine tenths observed once, and the top ten hold 3% to 3.5%. This sequence originates from a human donor with HPV-associated anogenital cancer. This chain joins TRBV10-3 and TRBJ1-5; 7 positions agree with TRBD1. The material was blood, obtained from a patient who underwent chemoradiotherapy. Written as DNA, the CDR3 is TGTGCCATCAGTGATCCAGGGGCAGGGGGGTATAGCAATCAGCCCCAGCATTTT. As protein: CAISDPGAGGYSNQPQHF.